This is a list of T cell receptor beta chains from one sample in a study of metastatic and nonmetastatic thyroid tumors. TCRdb re-called clones via MiXCR from the PCR reads. Found here are about 28,000 clones, 3.5% to 4% of them singletons; the top ten hold around 2.9%. The source material was blood. The receptor source for this set is a male donor with papillary thyroid cancer or a benign thyroid nodule (not recorded which). Some clones in this sample may be carry-over from other donors' samples. The CDR3 runs from the conserved cysteine through the conserved F or W. The D gene is left open where the match is weak. Expanded clones are given a class, and other clones once, few, many or no size at all.

j_call clone_size v_call d_call cdr3_nt cdr3_aa
TRBJ1-2 few TRBV10-2 NA TGCGCCAGCAGTGGGTGGACCCAAGCTAACTATGGCTACACCTTC CASSGWTQANYGYTF
TRBJ2-3 NA TRBV30 NA TGTGCCTGGGATAGTGATACGCAGTATTTT CAWDSDTQYF
TRBJ2-7 many TRBV19 NA TGTGCCAGTAGATTAGACAGCCTTTCCTACGAGCAGTACTTC CASRLDSLSYEQYF
TRBJ2-7 few TRBV20-1 TRBD2 TGCAGTGCTAGAGATGTGGGACTAGGAATCCACGAGCAGTACTTC CSARDVGLGIHEQYF
TRBJ2-7 few TRBV28 NA TGTGCCAGCGAGTCGACTCACTACGAGCAGTACTTC CASESTHYEQYF
TRBJ2-2 NA TRBV6-1 TRBD2 TGTGCCAGCAGTGAAACTAGCGGCGGTGGTGGGGAGCTGTTTTTT CASSETSGGGGELFF
TRBJ2-7 many TRBV10-2 TRBD2 TGCGCCAGCAGGCGGGAGGGCCTCTACGAGCAGTACTTC CASRREGLYEQYF
TRBJ2-5 few TRBV9 NA TGTGCCAGCAGCGTAGCGGGGTTTGAGACCCAGTACTTC CASSVAGFETQYF
TRBJ2-6 many TRBV20-1 NA TGCAGTGCTAGTTTTCGTGCGGGTGGGGCCAACGTCCTGACTTTC CSASFRAGGANVLTF
TRBJ2-1 NA TRBV30 TRBD2 TGTGCCTGGAGTGGGACTAGCGGGGGAACACGGCAGTTCTTC CAWSGTSGGTRQFF
TRBJ2-3 NA TRBV12-3/TRBV12-4 NA TGTGCCAGCAGTTTAGGACTCGCTAGCACAGATACGCAGTATTTT CASSLGLASTDTQYF
TRBJ2-1 many TRBV5-4 TRBD2 TGTGCCAGCAGCTATCAGCGGGGGAGCTCCTACAATGAGCAGTTCTTC CASSYQRGSSYNEQFF
TRBJ2-1 few TRBV6-2/TRBV6-3 TRBD2 TGTGCCAGCAGCCGTAGCGGGAAAGCGCAGTTCTTC CASSRSGKAQFF
TRBJ2-1 many TRBV7-3 TRBD2 TGTGCCAGCAGCTCCCGAGCGGGAGATTCGTACAATGAGCAGTTCTTC CASSSRAGDSYNEQFF
TRBJ2-1 NA TRBV6-1 TRBD1 TGTGCCAGCAACCTATTGGAAGACAGGGGGAATGAGCAGTTCTTC CASNLLEDRGNEQFF
TRBJ1-2 many TRBV25-1 TRBD1 TGTGCCAGCAACGCCGGGACAGGGGGCGCCGGAGATGGCTACACCTTC CASNAGTGGAGDGYTF
TRBJ2-2 few TRBV11-2 NA TGTGCCAGCAGCTTAGACTGGACGGGAGCCGGGGAGCTGTTTTTT CASSLDWTGAGELFF
TRBJ2-7 NA TRBV6-1 TRBD2 TGTGCCAGCAGTGATCAGGACGGGGGGACCTACGAGCAGTACTTC CASSDQDGGTYEQYF
TRBJ1-5 few TRBV19 NA TGTGCCAGTAGTATTGGAGGAGATAGCAATCAGCCCCAGCATTTT CASSIGGDSNQPQHF
TRBJ2-7 few TRBV6-1 NA TGTGCCAGCAGTGAAGAAGAGGGGGGGCGCAACGAGCAGTACTTC CASSEEEGGRNEQYF
TRBJ2-4 many TRBV6-5 NA TGTGCCAGCAGTTACAGGGTTCCCAAAAACATTCAGTACTTC CASSYRVPKNIQYF
TRBJ2-1 NA TRBV6-1 TRBD1 TGTGCCAGCAGTAAACTAGGGAAGGGGGCGAATGAGCAGTTCTTC CASSKLGKGANEQFF
TRBJ2-3 many TRBV5-6 NA TGTGCCAGCAGCTTGGCCGGGGATACGCAGTATTTT CASSLAGDTQYF
TRBJ1-2 many TRBV2 NA TGTGCCAGCAGTGACTGGGGGGGAGCTAGCTATGGCTACACCTTC CASSDWGGASYGYTF
TRBJ1-3 few TRBV6-1 TRBD1 TGTGCCAGCACCCAGGGGGGGTTCTCTGGAAACACCATATATTTT CASTQGGFSGNTIYF
TRBJ1-5 many TRBV5-1 TRBD1 TGCGCCAGCAGCCCGGGGGGGACAGGGGCCGGCCAGCCCCAGCATTTT CASSPGGTGAGQPQHF
TRBJ2-2 few TRBV6-4 NA TGTGCCAGCAGTGACGTTAACACCGGGGAGCTGTTTTTT CASSDVNTGELFF
TRBJ1-1 few TRBV5-1 NA TGCGCCAGCAGCTTGGAGGGGATGAACACTGAAGCTTTCTTT CASSLEGMNTEAFF
TRBJ2-4 many TRBV27 NA TGTGCCAGCGGAAGCAGGGTAGGGAACATTCAGTACTTC CASGSRVGNIQYF
TRBJ1-1 many TRBV30 NA TGTGCCTGGAGTGGGGCTTCTGGCACTGAAGCTTTCTTT CAWSGASGTEAFF
TRBJ2-5 many TRBV6-1 TRBD1 TGTGCCAGCAGTACGGGGACAGAGGTGGAGACCCAGTACTTC CASSTGTEVETQYF
TRBJ1-2 many TRBV20-1 NA TGCAGTGCTAAGACATCTAACTATGGCTACACCTTC CSAKTSNYGYTF
TRBJ2-3 few TRBV6-5 NA TGTGCCAGCAGCTTAGATACACTAGCTAATACGCAGTATTTT CASSLDTLANTQYF
TRBJ2-1 few TRBV6-1 NA TGTGCCACACACCGTTGGGGCCTGGGGGAGCAGTTCTTC CATHRWGLGEQFF
TRBJ2-7 medium-sized TRBV20-1 TRBD2 TGCAGTGCTAGAGATCGGCGGGGGGTCTACGAGCAGTACTTC CSARDRRGVYEQYF
TRBJ1-2 few TRBV19 NA TGTGCCAGTAATCACAAACGGGACGACGCCTATGGCTACACCTTC CASNHKRDDAYGYTF
TRBJ1-2 few TRBV19 NA TGTGCCAGTAGACTGTTTACAGAAGCTAACTATGGCTACACCTTC CASRLFTEANYGYTF
TRBJ2-7 many TRBV20-1 TRBD1 TGCAGTGCTCACGCCGGGGACAGGGGCTACGAGCAGTACTTC CSAHAGDRGYEQYF
TRBJ2-2 few TRBV5-1 NA TGCGCCAGCAGCTCAAACAGGGGGGAGCTGTTTTTT CASSSNRGELFF
TRBJ1-3 many TRBV9 NA TGTGCCAGCAGCCTTAGCTCTGGAAACACCATATATTTT CASSLSSGNTIYF
TRBJ2-6 many TRBV4-3 TRBD1 TGCGCCAGCAGCCAGGCCGGGACAGGGGGCGCAGGGGGGGCCAACGTCCTGACTTTC CASSQAGTGGAGGANVLTF